This TCR beta chain was obtained from a study of monozygotic twins with inflammatory bowel disease. CDR1 and CDR2 from the germline V gene are SGHRS and YFSETQ. There are 18 residues in the CDR3. General observations from the study: Healthy twins showed more clonotype sharing with others than IBD patients, especially patients with disease activity.

Note on this clonotype: Its antigen remains unknown.

A total RNA quantity of about 4,000 ng went into each TCR library. Each UMI, carrying a 6-nucleotide sample barcode, came from template switching. Amplification used two nested PCRs: 15 to 20 cycles, then 9 cycles, on TCRalpha/TCRbeta cDNA. Reanalyzing the 5' RACE reads, TCRdb keeps one entry per CDR3 protein, without DNA. The sample data list around 450,000 distinct CDR3 sequences. The receptor's source is a human donor with ulcerative colitis or Crohn's disease, or a healthy co-twin of an affected twin (not recorded which). The sequenced material came from blood. The chain combines TRBV5-1 with TRBJ1-2; TCRdb gives TRBD1 as the D gene, but with no DNA this cannot be confirmed. The CDR3 reads CASSLDPFAVDRLYGYTF.